The clone carrying this T cell receptor (beta chain) was found a few times. Its cognate antigen is unknown. The data stem from a study of CD8+ T cells in alopecia areata. Points from the study as a whole: An increase in clonality over normal scalp was evident in lesional scalp, especially alopecia totalis/universalis.

Germline CDR1 SQVTM, CDR2 ANQGSEA. V dropped 8 bases and J dropped 6 bases, with 15 bases sitting between them. The CDR3 sequence is 12 residues long. Extracted from the samples, RNA was reverse transcribed into cDNA to serve as the sequencing template. Clones were read by immunoSEQ multiplex PCR, and TCRdb kept only the in-frame ones, dropping some. Altogether approximately 280,000 clones are present, roughly 64% being singletons, with the ten largest covering approximately 1.7%. Specified treatment: oral pan-JAK inhibitor, 5-10 mg twice daily. This TCR was sampled from a human donor with alopecia areata. Sequencing was performed on CD4+ T cells sorted from blood, taken at week 24, from a patient treated with tofacitinib. The rearrangement joins TRBV29-1 to TRBJ2-3; D possibly corresponds to TRBD2 (6 bases). The CDR3 here is CSHLGSPDTQYF. The CDR3 DNA reads as TGCAGCCACCTCGGGAGTCCTGATACGCAGTATTTT.